This record looks at one T cell receptor (beta chain) sequence and its context. This clone's antigen is unknown. No base quality values were provided; no much bigger clone lies one nucleotide off. The data originate from a study of neoadjuvant anti-PD-1 for oral cavity cancer (dated by TCRdb to about 2021). In the study overall: Three to four biweekly doses of nivolumab at 3 mg/kg were mostly administered to patients before curative-intent surgical resection. Patients who did not progress were given a fourth nivolumab dose at about day 43 and had definitive surgical resection on days 50-56. Patients with complete response, partial response or stable disease by RECIST 1.1 were defined as responders, whereas patients with progression were defined as non-responders. A roughly 30% response rate was observed in the parent correlative cohort, in which over 9 patients were included.

For survey sequencing of tumor libraries, mostly approximately 5.2 ug of input genomic DNA was used, and two replicates were run per sample. The immunoSEQ hsTCRbeta kit was used to prepare TCRbeta libraries according to the manufacturer's instructions. The finished libraries were brought together in one pool at 3 nM, which was then read using an Illumina NovaSeq 6000 S4 flow cell. Concerning the study's data processing: The immunoSEQ Analyzer handled quality control and preprocessing of the raw data. The analysis was limited to productive rearrangements, and each clonotype was defined by a unique CDR3 amino acid sequence. Using the R package tcR, the researchers computed the Gini-Simpson index as their estimate of repertoire clonality. Student's t test was used to compare Gini indices, while Pearson correlation assessed associations with tumor size change. Held by TCRdb, this immuneACCESS table contains in-frame sequences only and omits some clones. Under half of the omission traces to an unresolved V gene where checked; the cause of the rest is unknown. V and J calls and clone size are given by that table; D and trimming were obtained from the DNA. The sample table shows around 21,000 clones, and roughly 45% are seen once. Approximately 40% of the sample belongs to the ten largest clones.

The meaning of the sample's time point label: after neoadjuvant nivolumab, at surgical resection. Patients had been newly diagnosed with stage II-IVA oral cavity squamous cell carcinoma, and no prior systemic or radiation treatment had been given to the patients. The cohort consisted of patients with HPV-negative, locally advanced oral cavity squamous cell carcinoma. Samples came from a longitudinal correlative study of a single-arm phase II trial of neoadjuvant nivolumab in oral cavity squamous cell carcinoma. Subject-matched pre- and post-treatment PBMCs and tumors from three responders and three non-responders underwent genomic DNA-based TCRbeta sequencing. Genomic DNA was isolated from tumor tissue using the Maxwell RSC DNA from Tissue kit. The study at large found these results: Higher pretreatment blood Treg/Th17 ratios correlated with both higher pretreatment blood TCRbeta clonality and lower post-treatment tumor TCRbeta clonality. The TCR analyses had only a few patients in each response group, and the authors called for validation in larger cohorts. Larger post-treatment sizes of preexisting intratumoral clones correlated with greater tumor shrinkage, suggesting expansion of preexisting clones contributed to response.

From the cysteine up to the phenylalanine, the CDR3 has a length of 14 residues. Kept here is only the CDR3 DNA, which spans 42 bases and is read in frame from base 1. V is cut by 4 bases and J by 0 bases, and the space between the germline ends is 5 bases. The germline V gene yields SGDLS for CDR1 and YYNGEE for CDR2. This sequence originates from a person aged 35 to 85 with oral cavity squamous cell carcinoma. The sample in question was tumor tissue, obtained after nivolumab (anti-PD-1) treatment. The chain links TRBV9 with TRBJ2-6; the D gene identity is not certain. The CDR3: CASSRDSGANVLTF. The DNA sequence reads TGTGCCAGCAGCAGGGACTCTGGGGCCAACGTCCTGACTTTC.